The sequence of this T cell receptor beta chain was determined in a study of shared clonotypes between healthy human individuals. Study results and limitations: Non-shared clonotypes displayed generation probabilities falling below those of clonotypes present in all four donors.

To note about this clone: Its antigen is undetermined.

In the CD4+ fraction, cells were divided into CD45RA+ naive and CD45RA-negative memory subsets. The CDR3 is made up of 15 amino acids. V was trimmed by 3 bases and J by 1 base, leaving 15 bases between them. Per the germline V gene, CDR1 is SQVTM and CDR2 is ANQGSEA. Under the authors' procedure: Because ImmunoSEQ provided only junction sequences with no quality scores, the filtering differed. Data came from immunoSEQ multiplex PCR; TCRdb stores just in-frame clones and leaves some out. That table is the source of V, J and clone size, and D and trimming were worked out from the DNA. The top ten clones hold more than 0.85% of a sample with 1 million to 1.2 million clones, about 72% of them seen once.

This TCR was recovered from a man aged 18-30 years in good health. Some clones in this sample may be carry-over from other donors' samples. The chain employs TRBV29-1 and TRBJ2-5, with D hard to call. The sequenced sample consisted of memory CD4+ T cells from PBMCs. The subset: CD45RA-negative fraction. Here the CDR3 reads CSVEEYGRSQETQYF. CDR3 in DNA: TGCAGCGTTGAGGAGTACGGCAGGAGCCAAGAGACCCAGTACTTC.